This T cell receptor beta chain was documented in a study of T cells in tuberculosis. Whole-study context: T cells were selected with CD1B tetramers loaded with glucose monomycolate. Within 7 days of starting treatment, or before, PBMC were stored.

TCRdb keeps only in-frame clones here, not all; method: immunoSEQ multiplex PCR. The sample lists about 10,000 clones, 94% seen once, with 10% to 15% in the top ten. Trimming stripped 6 bases from V and 8 bases from J, with 19 bases between. The CDR3 has 14 residues. CDR1 and CDR2 from the germline V gene are SGHRS and YFSETQ. The clonotype comes from an adult with tuberculosis. Sequencing was done on a sample of PBMCs. This sequence joins TRBV5-1 and TRBJ2-3, with D perhaps TRBD1 (5 bases). CDR3: CASMVGQRTGTQYF. CDR3 DNA: TGCGCCAGCATGGTGGGGCAACGCACTGGTACGCAGTATTTT.